This T cell receptor (beta chain) emerged from a study of blood T cells in healthy people across ages. Germline V gene data show CDR1 as SNHLY and CDR2 as FYNNEI. The CDR3 loop spans 13 amino acids. V shed 7 bases and J shed 6 bases, with 15 bases lying between them. General study points: Across the age range, TCR beta diversity per million T cells fell in a roughly linear way. Naive CD4+ cells and diversity were both higher in long-lived donors than in aged donors.

This clonotype was observed a single time. The antigen is unknown. It was with a sample-barcoded 5' primer and a J-beta primer mix that a second PCR of roughly 7 to 12 cycles was run. Every cDNA molecule bore a tag from a template-switch adaptor containing 12 random nucleotides. TCRdb passed the 5' RACE reads through MiXCR, listing each CDR3 protein once. The sample lists 550,000 to 750,000 distinct CDR3 sequences, around a fifth occurring once. The chain is built from TRBV2 and TRBJ2-5, with D possibly being TRBD1 (5 bases). The specimen was blood. This clonotype was obtained from a man aged 70 or older in good health. Here the CDR3 reads CASKDTLRKTQYF. The CDR3 bases are TGTGCCAGCAAGGACACGCTTCGAAAGACCCAGTACTTC.